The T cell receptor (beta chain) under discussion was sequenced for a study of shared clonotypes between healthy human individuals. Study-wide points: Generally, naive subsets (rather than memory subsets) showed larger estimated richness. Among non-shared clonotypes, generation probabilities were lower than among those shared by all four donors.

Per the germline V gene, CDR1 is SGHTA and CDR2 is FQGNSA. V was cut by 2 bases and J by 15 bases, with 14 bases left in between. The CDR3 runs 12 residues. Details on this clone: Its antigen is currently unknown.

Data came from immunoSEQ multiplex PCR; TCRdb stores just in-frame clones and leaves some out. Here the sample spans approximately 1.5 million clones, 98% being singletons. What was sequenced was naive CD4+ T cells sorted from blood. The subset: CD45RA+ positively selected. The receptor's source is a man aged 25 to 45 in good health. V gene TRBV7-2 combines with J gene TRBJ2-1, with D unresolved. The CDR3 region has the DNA TGTGCCAGCAGCTTATTGGTTGGGTTTCCGTTCTTC. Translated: CASSLLVGFPFF.